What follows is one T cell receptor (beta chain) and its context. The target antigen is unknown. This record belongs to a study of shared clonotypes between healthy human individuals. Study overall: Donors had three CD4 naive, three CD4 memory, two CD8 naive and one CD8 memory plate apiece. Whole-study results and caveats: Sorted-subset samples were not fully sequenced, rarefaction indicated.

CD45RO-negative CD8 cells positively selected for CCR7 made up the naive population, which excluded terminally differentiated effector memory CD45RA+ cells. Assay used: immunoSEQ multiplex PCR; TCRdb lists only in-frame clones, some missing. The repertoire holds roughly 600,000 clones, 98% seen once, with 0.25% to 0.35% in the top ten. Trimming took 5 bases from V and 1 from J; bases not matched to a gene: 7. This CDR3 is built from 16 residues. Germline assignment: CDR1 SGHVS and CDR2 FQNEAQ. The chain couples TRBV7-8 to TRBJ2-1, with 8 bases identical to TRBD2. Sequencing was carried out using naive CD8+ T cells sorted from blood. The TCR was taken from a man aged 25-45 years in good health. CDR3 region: CASSLETSASYNEQFF. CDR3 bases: TGTGCCAGCAGCCTCGAGACTAGCGCGTCCTACAATGAGCAGTTCTTC.